Listed below are T cell receptor beta chains from one sample, sequenced in a study of blood T cell repertoires in COVID-19. Sequencing used immunoSEQ multiplex PCR; TCRdb keeps in-frame clones, though not all of them. The sample consists of some 400,000 clones, about 87% of them appearing once. The specimen was peripheral blood. The receptors were sampled from a young woman with COVID-19, enrolled during active disease. Both conserved end residues are part of each CDR3. The order of the fields is V gene, D gene, J gene, clone size, CDR3 protein, CDR3 DNA. The D gene is left open where the match is weak. Expanded clones are given a class, and other clones once, few, many or no size at all.

>TRBV6-5|TRBD2|TRBJ2-1|NA
CASSRGDGTYNEQFF
TGTGCCAGCAGTCGGGGGGACGGGACGTACAATGAGCAGTTCTTC
>TRBV30|TRBD2|TRBJ2-5|NA
CAWNVRETKTQYF
TGTGCCTGGAATGTGCGGGAGACGAAGACCCAGTACTTC
>TRBV21-1|NA|TRBJ2-7|NA
CASVAYPTWYEQYF
TGTGCCAGTGTAGCGTACCCGACCTGGTACGAGCAGTACTTC
>TRBV18|TRBD1|TRBJ2-7|NA
CASSRGTGRNEQYF
TGTGCCAGCTCGCGAGGGACAGGGAGGAACGAGCAGTACTTC
>TRBV9|NA|TRBJ2-5|NA
CASSPRLREGTQYF
TGTGCCAGCAGCCCCAGGTTACGGGAAGGGACCCAGTACTTC
>TRBV30|TRBD2|TRBJ2-4|few
CAWTSGRDIQYF
TGTGCCTGGACTAGCGGGAGGGACATTCAGTACTTC
>TRBV21-1|NA|TRBJ2-5|NA
CASSKVGRPRETSGRAGETQYF
TGTGCCAGCAGCAAAGTGGGGCGGCCACGGGAGACTAGCGGGAGGGCGGGAGAGACCCAGTACTTC
>TRBV27|TRBD1|TRBJ1-4|NA
CASYRQGPEKLFF
TGTGCCAGCTACCGACAGGGGCCTGAAAAACTGTTTTTT
>TRBV23-1|TRBD1|TRBJ2-7|NA
CASSQRDSQYEQYF
TGCGCCAGCAGTCAACGGGACAGCCAATACGAGCAGTACTTC
>TRBV4-2|TRBD2|TRBJ2-7|NA
CASSLVGGGSLNEQYF
TGTGCCAGCAGCCTCGTCGGGGGGGGGTCTCTGAACGAGCAGTACTTC
>TRBV7-3|TRBD2|TRBJ2-1|many
CASGKAGGGNEQFF
TGTGCCAGCGGAAAAGCGGGAGGCGGGAATGAGCAGTTCTTC
>TRBV7-9|NA|TRBJ2-7|NA
CASSPALYEQYF
TGTGCCAGCAGCCCCGCGCTCTACGAGCAGTACTTC
>TRBV4-2|NA|TRBJ1-1|many
CASSQGVEGGTEAFF
TGTGCCAGCAGCCAAGGGGTTGAAGGAGGGACTGAAGCTTTCTTT
>TRBV23-1|TRBD2|TRBJ2-1|NA
CASISLAGGGDEQFF
TGCGCCAGCATTTCCTTAGCGGGGGGAGGGGATGAGCAGTTCTTC
>TRBV2|NA|TRBJ1-5|NA
CASSDTSGFNQPQHF
TGTGCCAGCAGTGATACGTCAGGTTTCAATCAGCCCCAGCATTTT
>TRBV28|NA|TRBJ2-1|NA
CASSPFVEQFF
TGTGCCAGCAGCCCCTTTGTCGAGCAGTTCTTC
>TRBV5-4|TRBD1|TRBJ1-1|once
CASSPIQGLSTEAFF
TGTGCCAGCAGCCCGATACAGGGGCTCAGCACTGAAGCTTTCTTT
>TRBV2|NA|TRBJ2-3|NA
CASSVLAGGTDTQYF
TGTGCCAGCAGTGTTTTGGCAGGGGGCACAGATACGCAGTATTTT
>TRBV9|NA|TRBJ1-3|few
CASSVAQASGNTIYF
TGTGCCAGCAGCGTAGCCCAGGCTTCTGGAAACACCATATATTTT
>TRBV10-3|TRBD2|TRBJ2-1|NA
CAISEARTSGYNEQFF
TGTGCCATCAGTGAGGCCCGGACTAGCGGCTACAATGAGCAGTTCTTC
>TRBV2|TRBD1|TRBJ1-3|once
CASSFRQGTGFSGNTIYF
TGTGCCAGCAGTTTCCGCCAGGGGACAGGGTTCTCTGGAAACACCATATATTTT
>TRBV9|TRBD2|TRBJ2-7|NA
CASSVAGGPYEQYF
TGTGCCAGCAGCGTAGCGGGAGGGCCCTACGAGCAGTACTTC
>TRBV7-6|TRBD2|TRBJ2-7|NA
CASSLGLAGDTEQYF
TGTGCCAGCAGCCTTGGACTAGCGGGAGATACCGAGCAGTACTTC
>TRBV2|TRBD1|TRBJ2-7|NA
CASIRQGPFYEQYF
TGTGCCAGCATCCGACAGGGTCCCTTCTACGAGCAGTACTTC
>TRBV19|TRBD2|TRBJ2-1|NA
CASSTGLAGRYNEQFF
TGTGCCAGTAGTACCGGACTAGCGGGAAGGTACAATGAGCAGTTCTTC
>TRBV11-2|NA|TRBJ2-7|NA
CASSFIGDSSYEQYF
TGTGCCAGCAGCTTTATAGGGGATAGCTCCTACGAGCAGTACTTC
>TRBV18|NA|TRBJ1-6|NA
CASSSQGDSPLHF
TGTGCCAGCTCATCACAGGGAGATTCACCCCTCCACTTT
>TRBV14|NA|TRBJ2-7|NA
CASSQDLTNNEQYF
TGTGCCAGCAGCCAAGATCTCACGAACAACGAGCAGTACTTC
>TRBV2|NA|TRBJ1-1|NA
CASRGNRPNTEAFF
TGTGCCAGCAGAGGCAACAGGCCGAACACTGAAGCTTTCTTT
>TRBV29-1|TRBD1|TRBJ2-1|NA
CSSAGQGRNEQFF
TGCAGCTCCGCCGGACAGGGGAGGAATGAGCAGTTCTTC
>TRBV30|NA|TRBJ1-1|once
CAWSVLRGNTEAFF
TGTGCCTGGAGTGTACTTCGAGGGAACACTGAAGCTTTCTTT
>TRBV4-3|NA|TRBJ1-2|NA
CASSQFTGRYGYTF
TGCGCCAGCAGCCAATTCACAGGGCGCTATGGCTACACCTTC
>TRBV19|NA|TRBJ1-5|NA
CASKGRAINQPQHF
TGTGCCAGTAAGGGCAGGGCAATCAATCAGCCCCAGCATTTT
>TRBV9|TRBD2|TRBJ2-5|few
CASSAKDGGFGETQYF
TGTGCCAGCAGCGCCAAGGACGGGGGGTTTGGAGAGACCCAGTACTTC
>TRBV2|TRBD1|TRBJ2-2|NA
CASTKIPGQGASGELFF
TGTGCCAGCACTAAGATTCCGGGACAGGGGGCTTCGGGGGAGCTGTTTTTT
>TRBV29-1|NA|TRBJ1-1|NA
CSGLRVTEAFF
TGCAGCGGCCTCAGGGTCACTGAAGCTTTCTTT
>TRBV2|NA|TRBJ2-1|NA
CASSADSANEQFF
TGTGCCAGCAGTGCTGACTCCGCAAATGAGCAGTTCTTC
>TRBV5-1|TRBD2|TRBJ2-5|NA
CASSLVAGEVETQYF
TGCGCCAGCAGCTTGGTCGCGGGAGAGGTGGAGACCCAGTACTTC
>TRBV4-1|NA|TRBJ2-2|few
CASGVWGNGELFF
TGCGCCAGTGGGGTGTGGGGCAACGGGGAGCTGTTTTTT
>TRBV6-2/TRBV6-3|NA|TRBJ2-7|few
CASSYPRLRPRAEPYEQYF
TGTGCCAGCAGTTACCCACGACTCCGACCGCGAGCGGAACCCTACGAGCAGTACTTC
>TRBV7-9|TRBD2|TRBJ2-2|NA
CASSPPSGRAVGELFF
TGTGCCAGCAGCCCACCTAGCGGGAGGGCCGTCGGGGAGCTGTTTTTT
>TRBV19|NA|TRBJ1-3|NA
CASTSLWGTTIYF
TGTGCCAGTACCTCCCTATGGGGCACCACCATATATTTT
>TRBV25-1|TRBD1|TRBJ2-5|NA
CASSARTGGEETQYF
TGTGCCAGCAGTGCCCGGACAGGGGGGGAAGAGACCCAGTACTTC
>TRBV2|NA|TRBJ2-7|NA
CASSDDISYEQYF
TGTGCCAGCAGTGACGACATTTCCTACGAGCAGTACTTC
>TRBV28|NA|TRBJ1-1|NA
CATRKGRVEGDTEAFF
TGTGCCACCAGAAAGGGGAGGGTTGAAGGGGACACTGAAGCTTTCTTT
>TRBV6-2/TRBV6-3|TRBD1|TRBJ1-5|once
CASSRQSGSGTADQPQHF
TGTGCCAGCAGTCGCCAATCGGGATCCGGGACAGCAGATCAGCCCCAGCATTTT
>TRBV10-3|NA|TRBJ2-7|few
CAIKGHGGDEQYF
TGTGCCATCAAGGGACACGGAGGCGACGAGCAGTACTTC
>TRBV29-1|TRBD1|TRBJ1-1|once
CSVDYRGLNTEAFF
TGCAGCGTTGACTACAGGGGCCTGAACACTGAAGCTTTCTTT
>TRBV14|NA|TRBJ1-2|NA
CASSQKIGVGYTF
TGTGCCAGCAGCCAAAAGATCGGGGTTGGCTACACCTTC
>TRBV27|NA|TRBJ1-2|NA
CASSWNGLGYTF
TGTGCCAGCAGTTGGAACGGACTTGGCTACACCTTC
>TRBV6-6|NA|TRBJ2-5|NA
CASSYTGTQETQYF
TGTGCCAGCAGTTACACCGGGACACAAGAGACCCAGTACTTC
>TRBV30|NA|TRBJ1-2|NA
CAWSRKGPIDGYTF
TGTGCCTGGAGTCGAAAGGGGCCTATTGATGGCTACACCTTC
>TRBV7-7|TRBD1|TRBJ2-7|once
CASSLEGGQGPHSYEQYF
TGTGCTAGCAGCTTAGAAGGTGGACAGGGGCCCCACTCCTACGAGCAGTACTTC
>TRBV3-1/TRBV3-2|TRBD2|TRBJ2-3|NA
CASSQGGSGTDTQYF
TGTGCCAGCAGCCAAGGGGGAAGCGGGACGGATACGCAGTATTTT
>TRBV19|TRBD2|TRBJ2-7|NA
CASSMGLALTSYEQYF
TGTGCCAGTAGTATGGGACTAGCGTTGACTTCCTACGAGCAGTACTTC
>TRBV6-5|NA|TRBJ2-5|NA
CASSYPTGQETQYF
TGTGCCAGCAGTTACCCCACGGGCCAAGAGACCCAGTACTTC
>TRBV20-1|NA|TRBJ1-1|NA
CSASIQGKAFF
TGCAGTGCTAGCATCCAGGGAAAGGCTTTCTTT
>TRBV20-1|NA|TRBJ2-3|NA
CSANEGVTDTQYF
TGCAGTGCTAATGAGGGAGTCACAGATACGCAGTATTTT
>TRBV10-3|NA|TRBJ2-4|NA
CAISSLGAKNIQYF
TGTGCCATCAGTTCCCTTGGCGCCAAAAACATTCAGTACTTC